The next 7 T cell receptor beta chains were all read from a single sample in a study of cytomegalovirus exposure and HLA in healthy donors. Primers: 60 Vbeta forward and 13 Jbeta reverse. Generated by immunoSEQ multiplex PCR, the TCRdb table keeps only in-frame clones and is missing some. The table shows about 130,000 clones, with roughly 82% occurring only once. The sequencing sample was made of PBMCs. These receptors all come from a male donor in good health and CMV-seropositive.

The chain links TRBV30 to TRBJ2-1; 9 nucleotides line up with TRBD2. The CDR3 length is 15 residues. The germline gives CDR1 GTSNPN, CDR2 SVGIG (reference sequence). Trimming took 0 bases from V and 4 from J; bases not matched to a gene: 4. DNA for the CDR3: TGTGCCTGGAGTGTAGGCACTAGCGGGTACAATGAGCAGTTCTTC. As protein: CAWSVGTSGYNEQFF.

The chain carries TRBV13 and TRBJ2-2; 7 nucleotides agree with TRBD1. After removal of 5 bases from V and 11 bases from J, the junction contained 11 bases not matched to a gene. CDR1 is PRHDT, CDR2 FYEKMQ, per germline (reference sequence). There are 14 residues in the CDR3. The CDR3 is CASSHMGTARELFF. The CDR3 coding sequence is TGTGCCAGCAGCCACATGGGGACAGCCCGAGAGCTGTTTTTT.

CDR3 residues: CASSQDIAGKNIQYF. DNA for the CDR3: TGTGCCAGCAGCCAAGACATAGCGGGCAAAAACATTCAGTACTTC. The chain carries TRBV4-2 and TRBJ2-4; TRBD2 agrees at 7 bases. The germline V gene has CDR1 LGHNA and CDR2 YNFKEQ. The CDR3 is 15 amino acids. V gave up 0 bases and J gave up 3 bases; unmatched junction bases: 2.

In its sample, this clone was seen once. V is TRBV18 and J is TRBJ2-5; D is ambiguous. This CDR3 comprises 14 residues. Germline V CDR1 and CDR2: KGHSH, LQKENI. Trimming left V 2 bases short and J 5 bases short, with 12 bases between. DNA of the CDR3: TGTGCCAGCTCACCAGAGCTAGGTGGGGAGACCCAGTACTTC. It yields the protein CASSPELGGETQYF.

The genes are TRBV30 and TRBJ2-5; TRBD1 matches at 7 bases. Germline CDR1 is GTSNPN and CDR2 is SVGIG (reference sequence). After removal of 1 base from V and 7 bases from J, the junction contained 3 bases not matched to a gene. The CDR3 has 12 amino acids. The CDR3 nucleotides read TGTGCCTGGAGTGAAGGGGGCGGGACCCAGTACTTC. It is translated as CAWSEGGGTQYF.

This chain links TRBV5-4 with TRBJ2-3; TRBD2 matches at 13 bases. Germline loops: CDR1 SGHNT, CDR2 YYREEE (reference sequence). This CDR3 region has 19 residues. The ends lost 5 bases at V and 6 bases at J; junction bases unmatched: 18. The chain's CDR3 is CASRKSPGGTSGMLDTQYF. Written as DNA, the CDR3 is TGTGCCAGCAGGAAATCCCCTGGGGGGACTAGCGGGATGCTTGATACGCAGTATTTT.

The chain has TRBV27 and TRBJ2-1; 12 positions agree with TRBD2. Germline CDR1 reads MNHEY; CDR2 reads SMNVEV (reference sequence). V shed 7 bases and J 2 bases; nucleotides not matched to a gene: 15. The CDR3 runs 19 residues. The CDR3 sequence is CASTSASGRATRTYNEQFF. As DNA, the CDR3 is TGTGCCAGCACTTCGGCTAGCGGGAGGGCCACCAGAACCTACAATGAGCAGTTCTTC.